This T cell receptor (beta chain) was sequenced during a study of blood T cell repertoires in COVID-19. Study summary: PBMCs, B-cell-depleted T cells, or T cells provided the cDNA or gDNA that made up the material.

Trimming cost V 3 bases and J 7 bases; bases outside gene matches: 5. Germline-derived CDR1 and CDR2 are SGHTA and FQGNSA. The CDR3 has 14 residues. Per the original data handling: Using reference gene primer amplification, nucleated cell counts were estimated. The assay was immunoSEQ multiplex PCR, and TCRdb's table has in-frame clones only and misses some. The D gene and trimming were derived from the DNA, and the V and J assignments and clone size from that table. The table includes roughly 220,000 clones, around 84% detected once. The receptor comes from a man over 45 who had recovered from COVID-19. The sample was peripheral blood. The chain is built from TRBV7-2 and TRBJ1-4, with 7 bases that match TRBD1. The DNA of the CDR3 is TGTGCCAGCAGCTTGACAGGGCCTTCTGAAAAACTGTTTTTT. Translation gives CASSLTGPSEKLFF.